This TCR beta chain was identified during a study of chemoradiotherapy in HPV16-positive cancers. Study-level background: Candidate HPV-specific T-cell clones and common TCR motifs came from functional assays in a couple of HPV16-positive patients.

Remarks on this clone: Its antigen is as yet unknown.

Samples were taken several times over chemoradiotherapy. The CDR3 has 14 amino acids. V was clipped by 6 bases and J by 4 bases; unmatched bases: 3. Germline CDR1 and CDR2: SGHTA and FQGNSA. The table came from immunoSEQ multiplex PCR; TCRdb's copy has only in-frame clones and leaves some out. The repertoire holds about 29,000 clones, over 80% seen once, with under 25% in the top ten. General study findings and limits: Candidate HPV-specific clones and E7-related TCR motifs grew in tumor during treatment.

The TCR sequence derives from a human donor with HPV-associated anogenital cancer. The specimen was blood, collected from a patient who underwent chemoradiotherapy. The rearrangement links TRBV7-2 to TRBJ2-7; TRBD2 matches at 13 bases. In DNA form, the CDR3 reads TGTGCCAGCAGTTCGACTAGCGGGAGGTACGAGCAGTACTTC. Amino acid sequence: CASSSTSGRYEQYF. The full variable domain, completed using reference TRBV7-2 and TRBJ2-7, is GAGVSQSPSNKVTEKGKDVELRCDPISGHTALYWYRQSLGQGLEFLIYFQGNSAPDKSGLPSDRFSAERTGGSVSTLTIQRTQQEDSAVYLCASSSTSGRYEQYFGPGTRLTVT.